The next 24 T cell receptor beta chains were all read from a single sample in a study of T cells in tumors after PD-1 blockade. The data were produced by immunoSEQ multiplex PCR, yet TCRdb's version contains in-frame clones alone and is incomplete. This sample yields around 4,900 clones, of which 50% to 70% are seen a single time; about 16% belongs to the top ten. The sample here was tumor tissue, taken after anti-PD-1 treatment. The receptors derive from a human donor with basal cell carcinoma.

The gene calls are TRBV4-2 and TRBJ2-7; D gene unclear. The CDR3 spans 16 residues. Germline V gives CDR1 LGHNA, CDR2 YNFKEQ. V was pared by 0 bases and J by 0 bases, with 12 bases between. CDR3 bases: TGTGCCAGCAGCCAAGAGGTAGCTGTGAGCTCCTACGAGCAGTACTTC. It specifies CASSQEVAVSSYEQYF.

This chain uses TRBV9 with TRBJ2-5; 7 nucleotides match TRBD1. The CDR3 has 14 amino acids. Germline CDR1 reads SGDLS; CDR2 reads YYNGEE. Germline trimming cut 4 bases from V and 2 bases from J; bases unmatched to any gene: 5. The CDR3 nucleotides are TGTGCCAGCAGCCCAGGGGGAATTCAAGAGACCCAGTACTTC. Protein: CASSPGGIQETQYF.

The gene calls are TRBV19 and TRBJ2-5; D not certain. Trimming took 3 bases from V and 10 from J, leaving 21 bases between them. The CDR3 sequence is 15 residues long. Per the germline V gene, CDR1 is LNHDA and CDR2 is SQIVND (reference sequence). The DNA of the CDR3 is TGTGCCAGTAGTATGGAACCGTGGAGCTCGCCGGGCCAGTACTTC. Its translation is CASSMEPWSSPGQYF.

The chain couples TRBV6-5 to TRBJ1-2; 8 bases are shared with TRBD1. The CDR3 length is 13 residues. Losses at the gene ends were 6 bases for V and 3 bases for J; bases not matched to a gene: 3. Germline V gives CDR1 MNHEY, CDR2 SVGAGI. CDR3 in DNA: TGTGCCAGCAGAGCGGACAGGGACTATGGCTACACCTTC. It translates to CASRADRDYGYTF.

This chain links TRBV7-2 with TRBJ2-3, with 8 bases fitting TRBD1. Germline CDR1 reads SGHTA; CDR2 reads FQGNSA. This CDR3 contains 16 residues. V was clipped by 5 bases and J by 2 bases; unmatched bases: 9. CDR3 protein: CASSPAGGRVTDTQYF. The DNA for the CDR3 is TGTGCCAGCAGCCCAGCAGGGGGCAGGGTCACAGATACGCAGTATTTT.

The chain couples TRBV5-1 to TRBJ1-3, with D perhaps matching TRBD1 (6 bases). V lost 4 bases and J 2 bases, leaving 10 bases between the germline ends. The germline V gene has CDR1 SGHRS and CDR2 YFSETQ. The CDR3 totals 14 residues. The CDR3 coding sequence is TGCGCCAGCAGCCAGGACAGAGCTGGAAACACCATATATTTT. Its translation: CASSQDRAGNTIYF.

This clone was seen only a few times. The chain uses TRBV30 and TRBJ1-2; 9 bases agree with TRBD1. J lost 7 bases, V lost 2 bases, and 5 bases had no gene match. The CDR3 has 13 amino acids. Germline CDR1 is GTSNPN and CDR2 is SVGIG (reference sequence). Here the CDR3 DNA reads TGTGCCTGGAGTCCGGGACAGGGTATTGGCTACACCTTC. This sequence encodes CAWSPGQGIGYTF. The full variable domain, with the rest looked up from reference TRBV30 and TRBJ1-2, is SQTIHQWPATLVQPVGSPLSLECTVEGTSNPNLYWYRQAAGRGLQLLFYSVGIGQISSEVPQNLSASRPQDRQFILSSKKLLLSDSGFYLCAWSPGQGIGYTFGSGTRLTVV.

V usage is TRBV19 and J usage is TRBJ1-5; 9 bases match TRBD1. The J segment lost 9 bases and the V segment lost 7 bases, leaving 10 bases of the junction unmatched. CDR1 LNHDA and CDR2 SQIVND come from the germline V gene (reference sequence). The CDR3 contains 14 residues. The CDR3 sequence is CASNPGQGPTPQHF. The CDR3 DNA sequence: TGTGCCAGTAACCCGGGACAGGGCCCCACGCCCCAGCATTTT. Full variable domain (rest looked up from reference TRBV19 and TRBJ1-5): DGGITQSPKYLFRKEGQNVTLSCEQNLNHDAMYWYRQDPGQGLRLIYYSQIVNDFQKGDIAEGYSVSREKKESFPLTVTSAQKNPTAFYLCASNPGQGPTPQHFGDGTRLSIL.

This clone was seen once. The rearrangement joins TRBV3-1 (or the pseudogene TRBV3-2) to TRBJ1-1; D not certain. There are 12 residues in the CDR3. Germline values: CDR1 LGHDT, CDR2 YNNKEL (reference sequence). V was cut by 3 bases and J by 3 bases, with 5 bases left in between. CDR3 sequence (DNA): TGTGCCAGCAGCCATTGGGACACTGAAGCTTTCTTT. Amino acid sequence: CASSHWDTEAFF.

The CDR3 region is CASSLKAAANTGELFF. CDR3 DNA sequence: TGTGCCAGCAGCTTGAAGGCGGCAGCGAACACCGGGGAGCTGTTTTTT. The chain couples TRBV13 to TRBJ2-2; D is unclear. Trimming removed 3 bases at V and 0 bases at J, with 11 bases between. CDR1 and CDR2 from the germline V gene are PRHDT and FYEKMQ (reference sequence). The CDR3 contains 16 residues.

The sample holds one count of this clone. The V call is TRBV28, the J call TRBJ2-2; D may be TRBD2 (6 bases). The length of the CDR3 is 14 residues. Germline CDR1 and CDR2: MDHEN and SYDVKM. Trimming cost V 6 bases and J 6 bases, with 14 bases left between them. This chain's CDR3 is CASSTPGGSGELFF. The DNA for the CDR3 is TGTGCCAGCAGCACCCCCGGAGGGTCCGGGGAGCTGTTTTTT.

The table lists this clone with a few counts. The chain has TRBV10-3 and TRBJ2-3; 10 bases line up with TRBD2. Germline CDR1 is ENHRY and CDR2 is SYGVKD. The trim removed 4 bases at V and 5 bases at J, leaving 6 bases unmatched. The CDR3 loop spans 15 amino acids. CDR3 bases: TGTGCCATCAGTGGTAGCGGGGGGCCCGGAGATACGCAGTATTTT. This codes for CAISGSGGPGDTQYF.

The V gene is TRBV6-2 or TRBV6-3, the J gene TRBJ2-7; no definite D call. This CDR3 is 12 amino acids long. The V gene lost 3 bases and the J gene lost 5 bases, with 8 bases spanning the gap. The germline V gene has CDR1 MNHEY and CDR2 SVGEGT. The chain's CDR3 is CASSYPHDEQYF. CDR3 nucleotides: TGTGCCAGCAGTTATCCCCACGACGAGCAGTACTTC.

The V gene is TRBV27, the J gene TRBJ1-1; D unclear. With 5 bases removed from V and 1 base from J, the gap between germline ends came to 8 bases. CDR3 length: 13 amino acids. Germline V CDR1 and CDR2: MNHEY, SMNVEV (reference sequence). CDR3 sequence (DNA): TGTGCCAGCAGTCCCTGGAAGAACACTGAAGCTTTCTTT. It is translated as CASSPWKNTEAFF.

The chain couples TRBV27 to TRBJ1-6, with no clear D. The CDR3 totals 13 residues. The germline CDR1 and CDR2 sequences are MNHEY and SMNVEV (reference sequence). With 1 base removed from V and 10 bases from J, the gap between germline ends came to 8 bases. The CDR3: CASSLFGESPLHF. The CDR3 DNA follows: TGTGCCAGCAGTTTATTCGGGGAATCACCCCTCCACTTT.

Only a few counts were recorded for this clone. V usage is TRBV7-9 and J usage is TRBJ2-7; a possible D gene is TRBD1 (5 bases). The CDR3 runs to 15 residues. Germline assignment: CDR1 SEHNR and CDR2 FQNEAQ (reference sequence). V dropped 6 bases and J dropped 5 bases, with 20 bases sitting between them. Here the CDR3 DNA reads TGTGCCAGCAGTATTGGTAGGGGCAAAAGCCACGAGCAGTACTTC. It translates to CASSIGRGKSHEQYF.

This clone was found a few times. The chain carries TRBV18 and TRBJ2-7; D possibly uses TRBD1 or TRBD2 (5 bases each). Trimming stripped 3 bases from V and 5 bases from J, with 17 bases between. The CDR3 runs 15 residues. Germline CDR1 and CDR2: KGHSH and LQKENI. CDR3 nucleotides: TGTGCCAGCTCACCGTGGGGGAAGGATTTCGACGAGCAGTACTTC. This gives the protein CASSPWGKDFDEQYF. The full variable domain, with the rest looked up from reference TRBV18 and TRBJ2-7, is NAGVMQNPRHLVRRRGQEARLRCSPMKGHSHVYWYRQLPEEGLKFMVYLQKENIIDESGMPKERFSAEFPKEGPSILRIQQVVRGDSAAYFCASSPWGKDFDEQYFGPGTRLTVT.

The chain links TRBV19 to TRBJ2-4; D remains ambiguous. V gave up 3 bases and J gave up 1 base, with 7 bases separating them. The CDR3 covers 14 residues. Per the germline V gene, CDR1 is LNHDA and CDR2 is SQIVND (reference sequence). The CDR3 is CASSILAAKNIQYF. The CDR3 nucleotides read TGTGCCAGTAGTATTTTGGCGGCCAAAAACATTCAGTACTTC.

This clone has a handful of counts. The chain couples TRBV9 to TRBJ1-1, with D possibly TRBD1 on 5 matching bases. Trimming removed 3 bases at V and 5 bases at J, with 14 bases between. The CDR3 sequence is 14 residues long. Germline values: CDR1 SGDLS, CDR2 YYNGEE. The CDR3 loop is CASSEGMGDTEAFF. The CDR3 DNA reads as TGTGCCAGCAGCGAGGGGATGGGGGATACTGAAGCTTTCTTT.

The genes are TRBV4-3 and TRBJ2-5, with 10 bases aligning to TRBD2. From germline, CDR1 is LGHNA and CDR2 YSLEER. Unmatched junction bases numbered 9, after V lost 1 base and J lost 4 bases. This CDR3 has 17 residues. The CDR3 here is CASSQVASGGVGETQYF. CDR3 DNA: TGCGCCAGCAGCCAAGTGGCTAGCGGGGGTGTAGGAGAGACCCAGTACTTC.

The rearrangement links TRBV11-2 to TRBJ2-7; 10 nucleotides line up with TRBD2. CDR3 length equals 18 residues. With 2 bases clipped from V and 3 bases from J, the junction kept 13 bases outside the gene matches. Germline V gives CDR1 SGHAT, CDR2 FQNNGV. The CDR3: CASSLKVSSGGGIYEQYF. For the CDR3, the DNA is TGTGCCAGCAGCTTAAAAGTATCGAGCGGGGGGGGAATCTACGAGCAGTACTTC.

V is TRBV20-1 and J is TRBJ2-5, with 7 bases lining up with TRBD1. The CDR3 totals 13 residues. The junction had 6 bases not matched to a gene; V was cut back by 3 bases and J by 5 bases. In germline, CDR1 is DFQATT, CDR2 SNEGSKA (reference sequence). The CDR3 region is CSASSLQGETQYF. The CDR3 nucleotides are TGCAGTGCTAGTTCCCTACAGGGGGAGACCCAGTACTTC.

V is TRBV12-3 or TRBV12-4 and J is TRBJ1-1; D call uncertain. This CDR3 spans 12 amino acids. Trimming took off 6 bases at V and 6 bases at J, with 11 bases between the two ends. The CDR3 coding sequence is TGTGCCAGCAGGTCCGAGGGATCTGAAGCTTTCTTT. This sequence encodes CASRSEGSEAFF.

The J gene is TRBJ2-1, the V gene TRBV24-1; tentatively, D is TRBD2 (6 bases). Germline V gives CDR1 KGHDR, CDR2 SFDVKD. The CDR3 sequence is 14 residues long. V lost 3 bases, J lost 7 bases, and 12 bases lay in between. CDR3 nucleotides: TGTGCCACCAGTGATCGGACCCGGGGGAATGAGCAGTTCTTC. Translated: CATSDRTRGNEQFF.